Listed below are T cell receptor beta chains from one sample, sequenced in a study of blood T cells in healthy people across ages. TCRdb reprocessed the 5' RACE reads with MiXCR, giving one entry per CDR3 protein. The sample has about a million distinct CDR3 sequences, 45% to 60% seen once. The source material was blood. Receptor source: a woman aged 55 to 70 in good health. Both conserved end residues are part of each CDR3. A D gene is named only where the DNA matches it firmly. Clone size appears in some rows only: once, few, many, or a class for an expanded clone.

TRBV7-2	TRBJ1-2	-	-	CASSLPQSNYGYTF	TGTGCCAGCAGCTTACCACAGAGTAACTATGGCTACACCTTC
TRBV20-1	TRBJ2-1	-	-	CSVTRYNEQFF	TGCAGTGTCACTAGGTACAATGAGCAGTTCTTC
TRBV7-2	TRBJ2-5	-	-	CASSLPPYRAGTQYF	TGTGCCAGCAGCTTACCTCCGTACCGTGCTGGGACCCAGTACTTC
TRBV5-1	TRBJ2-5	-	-	CASRAVSGHETQYF	TGCGCCAGCAGAGCTGTGTCGGGACACGAGACCCAGTACTTC
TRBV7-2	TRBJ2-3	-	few	CASSLSRERTDTQYF	TGTGCCAGCAGCTTAAGTCGGGAACGCACAGATACGCAGTATTTT
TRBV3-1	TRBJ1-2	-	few	CASSTRQQRVYGYTF	TGTGCCAGCAGCACCCGACAGCAGAGGGTGTATGGCTACACCTTC
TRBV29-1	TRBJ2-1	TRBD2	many	CSVEGGGLAVTYNEQFF	TGCAGCGTTGAAGGTGGGGGACTAGCGGTTACCTACAATGAGCAGTTCTTC
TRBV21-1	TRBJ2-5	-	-	CASLPQGTAEETQYF	TGTGCCAGCCTACCCCAAGGGACGGCGGAAGAGACCCAGTACTTC
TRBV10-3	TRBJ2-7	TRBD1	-	CAISSRGDRVGEQYF	TGTGCCATCAGTTCCAGGGGAGACAGGGTGGGTGAGCAGTACTTC
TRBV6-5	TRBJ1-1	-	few	CASSAGQNTEAFF	TGTGCCAGCAGTGCGGGACAGAACACTGAAGCTTTCTTT
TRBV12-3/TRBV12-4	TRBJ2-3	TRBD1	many	CASSLADRGTDTQYF	TGTGCCAGCAGTTTAGCGGACAGGGGCACAGATACGCAGTATTTT
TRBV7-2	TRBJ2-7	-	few	CASSPRGVYEQYF	TGTGCCAGCAGCCCCCGGGGAGTATACGAGCAGTACTTC
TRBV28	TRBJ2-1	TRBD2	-	CASSRLAGYNEQFF	TGTGCCAGCAGCCGACTAGCGGGGTACAATGAGCAGTTCTTC
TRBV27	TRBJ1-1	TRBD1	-	CASRVTGQGTEAFF	TGTGCCAGCAGGGTGACAGGGCAGGGCACTGAAGCTTTCTTT
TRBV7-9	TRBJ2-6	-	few	CASSPNLLAGANVLTF	TGTGCCAGCAGCCCAAACCTTTTAGCTGGGGCCAACGTCCTGACTTTC
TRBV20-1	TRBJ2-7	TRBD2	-	CSAKTLAGSYEQYF	TGCAGTGCTAAGACTTTAGCGGGATCCTACGAGCAGTACTTC
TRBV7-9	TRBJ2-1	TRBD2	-	CASSPGQRGTYNEQFF	TGTGCCAGCAGCCCTGGCCAGCGGGGGACCTACAATGAGCAGTTCTTC
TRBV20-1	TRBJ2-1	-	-	CSVPWGTTNEQFF	TGCAGTGTCCCCTGGGGGACAACTAATGAGCAGTTCTTC
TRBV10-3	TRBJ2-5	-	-	CAISESGRGTYNEQYF	TGTGCCATCAGTGAGTCAGGCAGGGGAACCTACAATGAGCAGTACTTC
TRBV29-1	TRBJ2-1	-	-	CSVKGWGITSGEQFF	TGCAGCGTGAAAGGATGGGGAATCACGAGCGGTGAGCAGTTCTTC
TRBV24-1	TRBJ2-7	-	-	CATSDSVSGAFYEQYF	TGTGCCACCAGTGATTCCGTTAGCGGAGCCTTCTACGAGCAGTACTTC
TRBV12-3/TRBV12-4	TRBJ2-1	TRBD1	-	CASSMGQGSNEQFF	TGTGCCAGCAGCATGGGACAGGGCTCCAATGAGCAGTTCTTC
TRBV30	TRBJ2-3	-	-	CAWSGLAGLTDTQYF	TGTGCCTGGAGTGGGTTGGCGGGTTTAACAGATACGCAGTATTTT
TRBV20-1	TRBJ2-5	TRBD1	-	CSARTGVGETQYF	TGCAGTGCTAGGACAGGGGTCGGAGAGACCCAGTACTTC
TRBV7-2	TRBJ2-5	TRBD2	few	CASSLVASGGETQYF	TGTGCCAGCAGCTTAGTGGCTAGCGGGGGTGAGACCCAGTACTTC
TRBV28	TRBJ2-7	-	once	CASSLLAGKGVPYEQYF	TGTGCCAGCAGTTTATTAGCCGGAAAGGGGGTTCCCTACGAGCAGTACTTC
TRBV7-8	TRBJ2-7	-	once	CASSLGPTGSYEQYF	TGTGCCAGCAGCTTGGGCCCGACAGGTTCTTACGAGCAGTACTTC
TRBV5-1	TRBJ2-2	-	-	CASSLKPPTGELFF	TGCGCCAGCAGCTTGAAGCCCCCCACCGGGGAGCTGTTTTTT
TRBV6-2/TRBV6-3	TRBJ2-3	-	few	CASCLIAASTDTQYF	TGTGCCAGCTGCCTGATAGCGGCTAGCACAGATACGCAGTATTTT
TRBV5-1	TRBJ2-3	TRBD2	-	CASSYSAGTSGTDTQYF	TGCGCCAGCAGCTATTCAGCAGGGACTAGCGGCACAGATACGCAGTATTTT
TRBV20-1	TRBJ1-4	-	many	CSAQQGGNEKLFF	TGCAGTGCCCAACAGGGCGGTAACGAAAAACTGTTTTTT
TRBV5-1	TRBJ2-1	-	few	CASSLAANSEQFF	TGCGCCAGCAGCTTGGCCGCAAATTCCGAGCAGTTCTTC
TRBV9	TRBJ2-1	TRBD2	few	CASASGSSYEQFF	TGTGCCAGCGCGAGCGGGAGTAGCTATGAGCAGTTCTTC
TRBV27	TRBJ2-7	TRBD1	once	CASSGPGQGAYEQYF	TGTGCCAGCAGCGGACCGGGACAGGGGGCCTACGAGCAGTACTTC
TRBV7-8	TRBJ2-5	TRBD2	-	CASLAAGGPRETQYF	TGTGCCAGTCTAGCAGCGGGAGGGCCGCGGGAGACCCAGTACTTC
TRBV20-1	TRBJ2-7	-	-	CSARLGLGSYEQYF	TGCAGTGCTAGACTGGGACTTGGTTCCTACGAGCAGTACTTC
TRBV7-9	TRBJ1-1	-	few	CASSSNRVNTEAFF	TGTGCCAGCAGCTCAAACAGGGTGAACACTGAAGCTTTCTTT
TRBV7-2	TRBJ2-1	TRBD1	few	CASSNRDRNLNEQFF	TGTGCCAGCAGCAACCGGGACAGGAACCTAAATGAGCAGTTCTTC
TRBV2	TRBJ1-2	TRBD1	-	CASSETDRGYGYTF	TGTGCCAGCAGTGAAACCGACAGGGGCTATGGCTACACCTTC
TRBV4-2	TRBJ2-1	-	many	CASSLEGHSNEQFF	TGTGCCAGCAGCCTCGAGGGTCATAGCAATGAGCAGTTCTTC
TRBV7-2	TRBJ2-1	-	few	CASSLGANNEQFF	TGTGCCAGCAGCTTAGGCGCTAACAATGAGCAGTTCTTC
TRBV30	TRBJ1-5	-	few	CAWSVARGRQPQHF	TGTGCCTGGAGTGTCGCCCGGGGGAGGCAGCCCCAGCATTTT
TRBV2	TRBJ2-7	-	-	CASSGWGLSSYEQYF	TGTGCCAGCAGTGGCTGGGGCCTTTCCTCCTACGAGCAGTACTTC
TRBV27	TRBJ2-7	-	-	CASGGRLNSYEQYF	TGTGCCAGCGGGGGACGGTTAAATTCCTACGAGCAGTACTTC
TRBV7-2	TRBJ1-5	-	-	CASSLKFRETQPQHF	TGTGCCAGCAGCTTGAAGTTCAGGGAAACTCAGCCCCAGCATTTT
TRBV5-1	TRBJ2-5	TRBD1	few	CASSTEGQGYETQYF	TGCGCCAGCAGCACGGAGGGACAGGGTTACGAGACCCAGTACTTC
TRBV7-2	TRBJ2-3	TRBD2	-	CASSLARTSVTDTQYF	TGTGCCAGCAGCTTAGCGAGGACTAGCGTCACAGATACGCAGTATTTT
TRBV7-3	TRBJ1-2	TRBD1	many	CASSLRTGGGYTF	TGTGCCAGCAGCTTAAGGACAGGGGGAGGCTACACCTTC
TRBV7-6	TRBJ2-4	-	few	CASSLLAREQYF	TGTGCCAGCAGCTTATTAGCAAGGGAGCAGTACTTC